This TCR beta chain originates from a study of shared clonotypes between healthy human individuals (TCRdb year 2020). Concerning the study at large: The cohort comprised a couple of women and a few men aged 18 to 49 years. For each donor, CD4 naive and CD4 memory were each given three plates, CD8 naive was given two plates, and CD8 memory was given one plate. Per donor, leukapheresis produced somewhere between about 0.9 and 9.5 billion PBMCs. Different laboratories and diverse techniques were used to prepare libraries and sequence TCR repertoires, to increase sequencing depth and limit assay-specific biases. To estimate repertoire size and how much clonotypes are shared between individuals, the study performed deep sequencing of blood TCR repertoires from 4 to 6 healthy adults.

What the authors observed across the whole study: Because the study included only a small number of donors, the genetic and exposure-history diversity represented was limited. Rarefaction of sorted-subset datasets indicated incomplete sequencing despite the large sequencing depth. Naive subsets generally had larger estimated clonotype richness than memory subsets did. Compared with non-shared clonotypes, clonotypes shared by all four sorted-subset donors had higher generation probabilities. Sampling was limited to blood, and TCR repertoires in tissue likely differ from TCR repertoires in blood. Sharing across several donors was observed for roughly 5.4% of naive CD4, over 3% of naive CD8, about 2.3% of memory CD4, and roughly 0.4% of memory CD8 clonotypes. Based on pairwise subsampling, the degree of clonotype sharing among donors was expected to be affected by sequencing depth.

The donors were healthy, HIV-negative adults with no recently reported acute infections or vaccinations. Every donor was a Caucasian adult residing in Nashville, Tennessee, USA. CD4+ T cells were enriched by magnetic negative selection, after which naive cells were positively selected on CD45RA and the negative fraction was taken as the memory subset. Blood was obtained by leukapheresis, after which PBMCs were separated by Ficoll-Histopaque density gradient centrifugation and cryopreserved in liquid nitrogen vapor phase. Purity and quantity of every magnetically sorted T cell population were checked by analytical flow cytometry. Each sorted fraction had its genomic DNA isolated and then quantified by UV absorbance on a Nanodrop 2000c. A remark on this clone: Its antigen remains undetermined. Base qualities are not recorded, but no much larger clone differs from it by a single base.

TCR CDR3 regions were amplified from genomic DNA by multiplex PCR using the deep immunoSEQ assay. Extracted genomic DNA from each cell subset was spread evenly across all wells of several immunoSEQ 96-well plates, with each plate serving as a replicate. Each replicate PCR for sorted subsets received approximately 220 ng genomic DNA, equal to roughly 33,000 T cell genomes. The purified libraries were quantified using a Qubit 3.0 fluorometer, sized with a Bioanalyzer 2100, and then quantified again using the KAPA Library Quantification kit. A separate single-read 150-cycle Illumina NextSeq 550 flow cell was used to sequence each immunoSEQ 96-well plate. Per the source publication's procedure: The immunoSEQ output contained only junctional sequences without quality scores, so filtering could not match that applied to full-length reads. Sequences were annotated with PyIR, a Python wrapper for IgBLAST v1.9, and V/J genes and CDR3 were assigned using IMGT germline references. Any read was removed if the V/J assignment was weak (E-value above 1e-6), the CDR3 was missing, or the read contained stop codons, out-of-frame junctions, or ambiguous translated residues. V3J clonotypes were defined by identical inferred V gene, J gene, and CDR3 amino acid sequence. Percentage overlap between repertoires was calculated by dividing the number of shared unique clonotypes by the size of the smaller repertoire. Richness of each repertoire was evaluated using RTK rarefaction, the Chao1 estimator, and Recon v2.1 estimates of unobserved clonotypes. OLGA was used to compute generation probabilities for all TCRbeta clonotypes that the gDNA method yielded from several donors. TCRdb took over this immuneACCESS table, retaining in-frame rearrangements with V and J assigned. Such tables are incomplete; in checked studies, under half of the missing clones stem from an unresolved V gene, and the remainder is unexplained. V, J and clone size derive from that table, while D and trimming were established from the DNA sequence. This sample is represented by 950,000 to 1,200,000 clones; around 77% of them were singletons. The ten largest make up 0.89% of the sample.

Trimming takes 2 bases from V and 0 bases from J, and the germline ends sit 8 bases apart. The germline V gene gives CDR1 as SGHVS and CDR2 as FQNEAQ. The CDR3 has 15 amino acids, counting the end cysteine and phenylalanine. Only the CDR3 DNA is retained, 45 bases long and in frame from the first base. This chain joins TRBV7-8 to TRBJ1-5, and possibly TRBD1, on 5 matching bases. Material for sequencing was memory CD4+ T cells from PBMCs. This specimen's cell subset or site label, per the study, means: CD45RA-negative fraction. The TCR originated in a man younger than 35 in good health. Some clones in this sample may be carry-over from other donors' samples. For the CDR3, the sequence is CASSLYRISNQPQHF. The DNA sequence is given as TGTGCCAGCAGCTTATACAGGATTAGCAATCAGCCCCAGCATTTT. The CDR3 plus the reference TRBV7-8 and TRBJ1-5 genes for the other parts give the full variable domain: GAGVSQSPRYKVAKRGQDVALRCDPISGHVSLFWYQQALGQGPEFLTYFQNEAQLDKSGLPSDRFFAERPEGSVSTLKIQRTQQEDSAVYLCASSLYRISNQPQHFGDGTRLSIL.